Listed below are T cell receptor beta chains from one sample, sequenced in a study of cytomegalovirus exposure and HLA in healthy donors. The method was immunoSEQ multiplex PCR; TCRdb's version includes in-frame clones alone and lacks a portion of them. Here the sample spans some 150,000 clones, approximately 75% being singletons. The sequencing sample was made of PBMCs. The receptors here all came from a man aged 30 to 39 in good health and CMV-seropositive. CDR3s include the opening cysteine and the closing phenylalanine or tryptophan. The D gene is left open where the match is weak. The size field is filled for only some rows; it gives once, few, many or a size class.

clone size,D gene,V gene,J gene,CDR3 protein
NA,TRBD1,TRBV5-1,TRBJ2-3,CASSPPRQGGTDTQYF
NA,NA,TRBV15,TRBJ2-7,CATSSRHLSYEQYF
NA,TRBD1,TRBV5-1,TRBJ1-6,CASSLGQGPSSPLHF
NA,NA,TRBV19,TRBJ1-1,CASSTLNTEAFF
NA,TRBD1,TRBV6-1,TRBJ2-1,CASSEEAGGFYNEQFF
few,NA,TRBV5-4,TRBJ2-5,CASSPGVQEQETQYF
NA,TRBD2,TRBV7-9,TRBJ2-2,CASSSRAGGPGGELFF
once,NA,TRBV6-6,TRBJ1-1,CASRTKVGGNEAFF
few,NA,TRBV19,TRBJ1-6,CATFPAPGKDSPLHF
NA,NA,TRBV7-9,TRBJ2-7,CASSPGAEQYF
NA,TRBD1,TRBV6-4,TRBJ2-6,CASSDSGTGGSGANVLTF
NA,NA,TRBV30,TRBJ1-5,CAWSRQSNQPQHF
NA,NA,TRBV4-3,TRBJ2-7,CASSQEGRPGDYEQYF
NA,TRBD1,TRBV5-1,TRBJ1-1,CASSPSGQGLRTGAFF
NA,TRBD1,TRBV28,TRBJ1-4,CASSPMPGQGSNEKLFF
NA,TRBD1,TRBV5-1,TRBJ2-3,CASSPVGTGGADTQYF
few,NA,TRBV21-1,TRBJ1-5,CASSSRGTGEQPQHF
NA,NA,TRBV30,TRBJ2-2,CAWGGDTGELFF
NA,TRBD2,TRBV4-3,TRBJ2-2,CASSQGLAGGTGELFF
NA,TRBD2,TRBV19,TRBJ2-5,CASSWGSGGSIQETQYF
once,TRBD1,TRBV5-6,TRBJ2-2,CASSLARGGAWTGELFF
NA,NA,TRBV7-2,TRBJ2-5,CASSLGSGYQETQYF
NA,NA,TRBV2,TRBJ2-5,CASEGRYQETQYF
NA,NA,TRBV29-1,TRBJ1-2,CSVEVSGPNGYTF
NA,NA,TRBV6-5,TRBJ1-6,CASSYSNGNQGPLHF
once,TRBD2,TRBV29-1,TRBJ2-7,CSVEGTSDEQYF
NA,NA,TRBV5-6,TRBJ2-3,CASRPQGGRTDTQYF
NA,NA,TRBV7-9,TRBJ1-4,CASSLVGPLVFF
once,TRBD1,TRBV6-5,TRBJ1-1,CASSYSTGDTEAFF
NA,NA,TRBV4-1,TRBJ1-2,CASSQVVAGEILSSYGYTF
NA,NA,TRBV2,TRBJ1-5,CASSEMGVRVDQPQHF
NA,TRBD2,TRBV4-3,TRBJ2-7,CASSKRLAGTYEQYF
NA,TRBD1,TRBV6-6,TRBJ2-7,CASTPGQGAYEQYF
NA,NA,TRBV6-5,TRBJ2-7,CASSLTGGSAYEQYF
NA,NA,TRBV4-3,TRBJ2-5,CASSQDLGRGLETQYF
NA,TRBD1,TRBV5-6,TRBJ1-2,CASSSQGARGYTF
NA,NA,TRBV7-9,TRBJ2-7,CASSPPGSYEQYF
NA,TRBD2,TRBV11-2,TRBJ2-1,CASSLFLGLADNEQFF
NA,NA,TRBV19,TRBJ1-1,CASSPPGEGDTEAFF